These 10 T cell receptor beta chains originate from one sample sequenced in a study of T cell changes during pregnancy in multiple sclerosis. Assay: immunoSEQ multiplex PCR; the TCRdb copy retains only in-frame clones and omits some. This repertoire shows roughly 72,000 clones, 90% to 95% found once; its top ten account for around 0.22%. This material consisted of CD4+ T cells from peripheral blood mononuclear cells, taken before pregnancy. These receptors all stem from a female donor with multiple sclerosis, enrolled in a pregnancy study.

The V call is TRBV2, the J call TRBJ2-3, with D possibly TRBD2 on 6 matching bases. Trimming took off 7 bases at V and 3 bases at J, with 17 bases between the two ends. This CDR3 is built from 15 residues. Germline V CDR1 and CDR2: SNHLY, FYNNEI. The CDR3 DNA follows: TGTGCCAGCACCTTCAGTGGTGGGAGGACAGATACGCAGTATTTT. Protein: CASTFSGGRTDTQYF. Filled out from reference TRBV2 and TRBJ2-3, the complete variable domain reads EPEVTQTPSHQVTQMGQEVILRCVPISNHLYFYWYRQILGQKVEFLVSFYNNEISEKSEIFDDQFSVERPDGSNFTLKIRSTKLEDSAMYFCASTFSGGRTDTQYFGPGTRLTVL.

The chain carries TRBV7-7 and TRBJ2-2, with 7 bases matching TRBD2. This CDR3 region has 16 residues. CDR1 SSHAT and CDR2 FNYEAQ come from the germline V gene (reference sequence). J lost 5 bases, V lost 5 bases, and 11 bases had no gene match. CDR3 sequence: CASSHASGVKTGELFF. The CDR3 DNA sequence: TGTGCCAGCAGCCACGCTAGCGGAGTTAAAACCGGGGAGCTGTTTTTT.

This chain connects TRBV5-1 to TRBJ2-6; 7 nucleotides line up with TRBD1. CDR3 size: 17 residues. V trimming: 4 bases; J trimming: 0 bases; junction bases outside the gene matches: 7. Germline lookup yields CDR1 SGHRS and CDR2 YFSETQ. For the CDR3, the DNA is TGCGCCAGCAGCCGGTGGGACAGCAACTCTGGGGCCAACGTCCTGACTTTC. Translation: CASSRWDSNSGANVLTF.

The chain employs TRBV2 and TRBJ1-3; D not certain. Germline values: CDR1 SNHLY, CDR2 FYNNEI. Between the trimmed V and J ends, which lost 4 bases and 0 bases, there was a span of 10 bases. The CDR3 spans 15 residues. CDR3 region: CASSVTVHSGNTIYF. In DNA form, the CDR3 reads TGTGCCAGCAGTGTTACGGTTCACTCTGGAAACACCATATATTTT.

This clone appeared a few times. The rearrangement links TRBV19 to TRBJ1-2; 9 bases match TRBD1. The CDR3 length is 13 residues. The germline CDR1 and CDR2 sequences are LNHDA and SQIVND (reference sequence). V shed 0 bases, J shed 8 bases, and the junction held 1 base outside the gene matches. CDR3 bases: TGTGCCAGTAGTATAGATGGACAGGGGGGCTACACCTTC. The encoded protein is CASSIDGQGGYTF. Full variable domain (rest looked up from reference TRBV19 and TRBJ1-2): DGGITQSPKYLFRKEGQNVTLSCEQNLNHDAMYWYRQDPGQGLRLIYYSQIVNDFQKGDIAEGYSVSREKKESFPLTVTSAQKNPTAFYLCASSIDGQGGYTFGSGTRLTVV.

The DNA for the CDR3 is TGCAGTGCTAGGGGGGGTTATGGCTACACCTTC. It is translated as CSARGGYGYTF. V and J are TRBV20-1 and TRBJ1-2; tentatively, D is TRBD1 (5 bases). This CDR3 has 11 residues. From germline, CDR1 is DFQATT and CDR2 SNEGSKA (reference sequence). V lost 3 bases, J lost 5 bases, and 7 bases lay in between.

The genes are TRBV28 and TRBJ2-7, with no clear D. There are 13 residues in the CDR3. The germline gives CDR1 MDHEN, CDR2 SYDVKM. V dropped 3 bases and J dropped 0 bases, with 6 bases sitting between them. CDR3 DNA sequence: TGTGCCAGCAGTTTCCCCAGCTCCTACGAGCAGTACTTC. The encoded protein is CASSFPSSYEQYF. The full variable domain, its missing parts supplied by reference TRBV28 and TRBJ2-7, is DVKVTQSSRYLVKRTGEKVFLECVQDMDHENMFWYRQDPGLGLRLIYFSYDVKMKEKGDIPEGYSVSREKKERFSLILESASTNQTSMYLCASSFPSSYEQYFGPGTRLTVT.

The rearrangement joins TRBV20-1 to TRBJ2-5; D is undetermined. Trimming removed 8 bases at V and 1 base at J, with 8 bases between. The CDR3 runs 11 residues. CDR1 and CDR2 from the germline V gene are DFQATT and SNEGSKA (reference sequence). The CDR3 DNA reads as TGCAGTCCCGGGTTCCAAGAGACCCAGTACTTC. This sequence encodes CSPGFQETQYF.

The rearrangement joins TRBV7-8 to TRBJ2-7; D is perhaps TRBD2 (6 bases). Trimming left V 1 base short and J 4 bases short, with 8 bases between. Germline V gene data show CDR1 as SGHVS and CDR2 as FQNEAQ. The CDR3 is made up of 13 amino acids. This CDR3 is CASSLGLGYEQYF. CDR3 bases: TGTGCCAGCAGCTTAGGACTAGGGTACGAGCAGTACTTC.

This clone was observed a few times. The chain couples TRBV5-1 to TRBJ2-1; TRBD2 matches at 7 bases. CDR3 length: 18 amino acids. The junction had 19 bases not matched to a gene; V was cut back by 4 bases and J by 6 bases. Germline-derived CDR1 and CDR2 are SGHRS and YFSETQ. The CDR3 DNA reads TGCGCCAGCAGCGAAACAGGCCCGGACCCTGCGGGGGTCAATGAGCAGTTCTTC. Translating gives CASSETGPDPAGVNEQFF.